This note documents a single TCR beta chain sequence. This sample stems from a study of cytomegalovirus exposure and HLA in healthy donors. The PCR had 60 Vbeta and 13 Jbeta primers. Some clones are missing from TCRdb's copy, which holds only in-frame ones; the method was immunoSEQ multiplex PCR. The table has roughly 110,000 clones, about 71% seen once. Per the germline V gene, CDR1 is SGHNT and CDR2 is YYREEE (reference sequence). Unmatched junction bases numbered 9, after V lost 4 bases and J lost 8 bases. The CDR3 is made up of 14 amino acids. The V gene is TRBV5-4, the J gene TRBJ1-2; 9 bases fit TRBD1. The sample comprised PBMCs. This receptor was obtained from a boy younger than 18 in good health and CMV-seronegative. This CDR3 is CASSRDRVYEGYTF. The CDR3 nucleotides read TGTGCCAGCAGCCGGGACAGGGTTTATGAGGGCTACACCTTC.